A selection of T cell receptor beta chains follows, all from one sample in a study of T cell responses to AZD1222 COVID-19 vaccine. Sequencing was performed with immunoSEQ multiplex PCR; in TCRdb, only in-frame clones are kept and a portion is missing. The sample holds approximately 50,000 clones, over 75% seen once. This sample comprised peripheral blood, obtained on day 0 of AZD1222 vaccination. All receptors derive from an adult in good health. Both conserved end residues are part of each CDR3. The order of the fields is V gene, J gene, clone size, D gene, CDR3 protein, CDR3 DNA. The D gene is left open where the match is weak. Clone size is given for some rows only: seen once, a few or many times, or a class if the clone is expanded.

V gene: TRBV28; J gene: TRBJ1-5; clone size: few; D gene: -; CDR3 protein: CASSLLEQPQHF; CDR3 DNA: TGTGCCAGCAGTTTATTAGAGCAGCCCCAGCATTTT
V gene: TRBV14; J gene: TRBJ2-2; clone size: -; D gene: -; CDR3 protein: CASSHANTGELFF; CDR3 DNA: TGTGCCAGCAGCCATGCAAACACCGGGGAGCTGTTTTTT
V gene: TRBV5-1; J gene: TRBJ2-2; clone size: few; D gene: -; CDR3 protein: CASSTDSDTGELFF; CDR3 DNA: TGCGCCAGCAGCACGGACTCTGACACCGGGGAGCTGTTTTTT
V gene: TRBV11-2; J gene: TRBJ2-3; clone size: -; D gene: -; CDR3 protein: CASSLLGRESTDTQYF; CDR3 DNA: TGTGCCAGCAGCTTATTGGGCAGGGAATCTACAGATACGCAGTATTTT
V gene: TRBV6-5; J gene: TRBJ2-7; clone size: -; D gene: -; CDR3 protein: CASSRDPGTYEQYF; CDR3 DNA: TGTGCCAGTTCACGGGACCCAGGAACCTACGAGCAGTACTTC
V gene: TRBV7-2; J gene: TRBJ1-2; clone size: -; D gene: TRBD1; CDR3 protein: CASSLAGQSEAYTF; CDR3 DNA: TGTGCCAGCAGCTTAGCGGGACAGAGTGAGGCATACACCTTC
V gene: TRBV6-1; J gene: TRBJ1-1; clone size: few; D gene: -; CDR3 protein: CASSEIGRTEAFF; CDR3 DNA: TGTGCCAGCAGTGAAATAGGGCGCACTGAAGCTTTCTTT
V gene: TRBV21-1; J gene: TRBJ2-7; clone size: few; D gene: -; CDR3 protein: CASTKSQDSQRRRSYEQYF; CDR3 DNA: TGTGCCAGCACCAAAAGCCAGGACAGTCAAAGGAGGAGGTCCTACGAGCAGTACTTC
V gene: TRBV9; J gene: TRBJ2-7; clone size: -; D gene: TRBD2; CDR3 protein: CASSPGGGEDEQYF; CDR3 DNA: TGTGCCAGCAGCCCTGGGGGAGGGGAAGACGAGCAGTACTTC
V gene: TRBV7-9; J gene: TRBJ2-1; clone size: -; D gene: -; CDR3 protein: CASRPLKVYNEQFF; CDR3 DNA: TGTGCCAGCAGACCCCTTAAGGTCTACAATGAGCAGTTCTTC
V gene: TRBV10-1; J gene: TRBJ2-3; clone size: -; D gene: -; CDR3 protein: CASSDSGISDTQYF; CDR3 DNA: TGCGCCAGCAGCGACTCGGGGATCTCGGATACGCAGTATTTT
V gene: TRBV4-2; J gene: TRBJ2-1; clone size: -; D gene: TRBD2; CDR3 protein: CASSQDRGGSSVNNEQFF; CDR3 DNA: TGTGCCAGCAGCCAAGATCGGGGGGGCTCTTCGGTGAACAATGAGCAGTTCTTC
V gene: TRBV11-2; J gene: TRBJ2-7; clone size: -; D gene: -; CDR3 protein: CASSSLSGLYEQYF; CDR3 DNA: TGTGCCAGCAGCTCCCTCTCAGGGCTTTACGAGCAGTACTTC
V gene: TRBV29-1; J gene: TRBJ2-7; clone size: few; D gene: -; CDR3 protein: CSGWDSNVGEQYF; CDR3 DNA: TGCAGCGGCTGGGACTCTAATGTGGGCGAGCAGTACTTC
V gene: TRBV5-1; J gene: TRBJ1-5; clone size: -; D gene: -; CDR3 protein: CASSPTGGFDLSNQPQHF; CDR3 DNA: TGCGCCAGCAGCCCAACCGGGGGGTTCGACCTAAGCAATCAGCCCCAGCATTTT
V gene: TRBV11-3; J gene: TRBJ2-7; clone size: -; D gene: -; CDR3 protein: CASTEAGLAGHEQYF; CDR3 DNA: TGTGCCAGCACAGAGGCAGGCCTCGCTGGGCATGAGCAGTACTTC
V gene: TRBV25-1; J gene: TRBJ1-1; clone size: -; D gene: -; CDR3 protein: CASSGDASTEAFF; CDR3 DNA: TGTGCCAGCAGTGGAGACGCATCAACTGAAGCTTTCTTT
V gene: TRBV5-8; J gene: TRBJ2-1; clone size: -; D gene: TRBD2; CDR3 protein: CASSLMTSGSGATDEQFF; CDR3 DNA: TGTGCCAGCAGCTTGATGACTAGCGGGAGTGGGGCTACGGATGAGCAGTTCTTC
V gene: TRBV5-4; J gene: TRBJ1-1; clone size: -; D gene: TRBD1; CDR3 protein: CASSLAEAGGTEAFF; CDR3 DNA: TGTGCCAGCAGCTTGGCCGAGGCAGGGGGCACTGAAGCTTTCTTT
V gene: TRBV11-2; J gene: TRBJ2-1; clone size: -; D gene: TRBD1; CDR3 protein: CASSTDRDGYNEQFF; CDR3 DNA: TGTGCCAGCAGCACCGACAGGGATGGTTACAATGAGCAGTTCTTC
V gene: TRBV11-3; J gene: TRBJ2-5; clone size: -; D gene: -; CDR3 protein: CASSSNAAVQGETQYF; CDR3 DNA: TGTGCCAGCAGCTCTAATGCCGCGGTTCAGGGGGAGACCCAGTACTTC
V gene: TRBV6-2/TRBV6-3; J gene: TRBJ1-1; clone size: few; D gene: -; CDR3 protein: CASSYGRAGTNTEAFF; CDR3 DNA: TGTGCCAGCAGTTACGGGAGGGCAGGAACAAACACTGAAGCTTTCTTT
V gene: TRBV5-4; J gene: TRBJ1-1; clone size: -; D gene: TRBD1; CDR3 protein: CASSLATGRNTEAFF; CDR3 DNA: TGTGCCAGCAGCTTGGCGACAGGGCGGAACACTGAAGCTTTCTTT
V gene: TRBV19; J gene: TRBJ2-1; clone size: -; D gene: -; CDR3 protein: CASSPRTPSSYNEQFF; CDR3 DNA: TGTGCCAGTAGTCCACGGACTCCTAGCTCCTACAATGAGCAGTTCTTC
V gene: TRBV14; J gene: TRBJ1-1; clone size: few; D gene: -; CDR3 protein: CASSPTMGVGNTEAFF; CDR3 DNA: TGTGCCAGCAGCCCGACGATGGGGGTTGGGAACACTGAAGCTTTCTTT
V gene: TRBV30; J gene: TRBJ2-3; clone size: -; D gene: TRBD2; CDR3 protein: CAWSVIRGGRFARTDTQYF; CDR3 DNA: TGTGCCTGGAGTGTAATTAGGGGCGGGAGGTTTGCCCGCACAGATACGCAGTATTTT
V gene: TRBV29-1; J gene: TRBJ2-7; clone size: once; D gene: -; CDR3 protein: CSVLVRANRYEQYF; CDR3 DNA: TGCAGCGTCCTCGTTAGGGCCAATAGATACGAGCAGTACTTC
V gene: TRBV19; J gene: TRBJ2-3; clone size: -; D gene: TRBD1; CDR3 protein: CASSLPGQGTDTQYF; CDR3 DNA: TGTGCCAGTAGTCTGCCGGGACAGGGGACAGATACGCAGTATTTT
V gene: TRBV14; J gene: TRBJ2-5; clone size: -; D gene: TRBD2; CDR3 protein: CASSQGLAVWETQYF; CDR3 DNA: TGTGCCAGCAGCCAGGGACTAGCGGTCTGGGAGACCCAGTACTTC
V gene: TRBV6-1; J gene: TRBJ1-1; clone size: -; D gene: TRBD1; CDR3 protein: CASSDHRGGTEAFF; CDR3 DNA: TGTGCCAGCAGTGACCACAGGGGAGGCACTGAAGCTTTCTTT
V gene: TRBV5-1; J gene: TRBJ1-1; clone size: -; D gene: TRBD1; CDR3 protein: CASSPGQGNRPNTEAFF; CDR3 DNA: TGCGCCAGCAGCCCGGGACAGGGGAACCGTCCGAACACTGAAGCTTTCTTT
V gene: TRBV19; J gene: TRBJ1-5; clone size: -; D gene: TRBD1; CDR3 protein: CASKAGRGQGDQPQHF; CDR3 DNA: TGTGCCAGTAAAGCCGGGCGGGGACAGGGGGACCAGCCCCAGCATTTT
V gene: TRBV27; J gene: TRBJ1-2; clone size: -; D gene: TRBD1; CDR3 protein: CASRRQGNYGYTF; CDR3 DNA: TGTGCCAGCAGAAGACAGGGGAACTATGGCTACACCTTC
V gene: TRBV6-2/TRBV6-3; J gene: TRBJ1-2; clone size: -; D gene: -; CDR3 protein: CASSPDSNPGGGYTF; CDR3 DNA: TGTGCCAGCAGTCCGGACAGTAATCCCGGGGGAGGCTACACCTTC
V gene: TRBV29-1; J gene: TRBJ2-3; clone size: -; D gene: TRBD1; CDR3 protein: CSETGASTDTQYF; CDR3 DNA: TGCAGCGAAACAGGGGCCTCCACAGATACGCAGTATTTT
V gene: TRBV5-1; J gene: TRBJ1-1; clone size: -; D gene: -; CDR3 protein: CASSYRENTEAFF; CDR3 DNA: TGCGCCAGCAGCTATCGGGAGAACACTGAAGCTTTCTTT
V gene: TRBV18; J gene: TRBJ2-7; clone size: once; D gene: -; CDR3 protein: CASSPEVQYEQYF; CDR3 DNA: TGTGCCAGCTCACCGGAGGTTCAATACGAGCAGTACTTC
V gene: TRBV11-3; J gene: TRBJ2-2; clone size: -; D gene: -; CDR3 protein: CASSPRGDANTGELFF; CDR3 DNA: TGTGCCAGCAGCCCTAGGGGGGACGCAAACACCGGGGAGCTGTTTTTT
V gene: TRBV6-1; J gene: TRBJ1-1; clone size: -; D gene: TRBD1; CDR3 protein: CASSEVRTGNTEAFF; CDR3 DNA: TGTGCCAGCAGTGAAGTCCGGACAGGGAACACTGAAGCTTTCTTT
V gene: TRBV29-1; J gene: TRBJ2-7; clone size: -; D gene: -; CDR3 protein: CSASSPQISAEQYF; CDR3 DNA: TGCAGCGCTTCCTCGCCCCAGATTTCTGCCGAGCAGTACTTC
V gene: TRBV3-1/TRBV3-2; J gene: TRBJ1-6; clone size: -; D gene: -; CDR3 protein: CASSQGAARASPLHF; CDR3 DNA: TGTGCCAGCAGCCAAGGCGCGGCACGGGCTTCACCCCTCCACTTT